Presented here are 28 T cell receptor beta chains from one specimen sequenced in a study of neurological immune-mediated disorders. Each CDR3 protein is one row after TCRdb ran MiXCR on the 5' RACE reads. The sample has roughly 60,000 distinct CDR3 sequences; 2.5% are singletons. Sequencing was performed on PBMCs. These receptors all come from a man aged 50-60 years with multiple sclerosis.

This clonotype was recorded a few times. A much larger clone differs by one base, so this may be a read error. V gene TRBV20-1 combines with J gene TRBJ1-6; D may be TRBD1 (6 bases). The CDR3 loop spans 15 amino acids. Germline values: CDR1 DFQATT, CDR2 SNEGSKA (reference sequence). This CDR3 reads CSAKPGQRAHSPLNF. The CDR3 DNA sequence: TGCAGTGCTAAACCTGGACAGCGAGCCCATTCACCCCTCAACTTT.

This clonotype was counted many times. As DNA, the CDR3 is TGTGCCAGCCGAAGACAGGGCCAAGAGACCCAGTACTTC. It translates to CASRRQGQETQYF. This chain links TRBV2 with TRBJ2-5; TRBD1 matches at 7 bases. Per germline, CDR1 SNHLY and CDR2 FYNNEI. The CDR3 sequence is 13 residues long. Trimming took 8 bases from V and 1 from J; bases not matched to a gene: 4.

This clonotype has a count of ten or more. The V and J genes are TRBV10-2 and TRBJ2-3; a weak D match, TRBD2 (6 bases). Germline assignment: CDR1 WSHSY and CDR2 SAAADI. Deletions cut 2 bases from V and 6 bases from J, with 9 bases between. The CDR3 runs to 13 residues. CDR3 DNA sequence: TGCGCCAGCAGTGAGACTAGCCTCGATACGCAGTATTTT. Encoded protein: CASSETSLDTQYF.

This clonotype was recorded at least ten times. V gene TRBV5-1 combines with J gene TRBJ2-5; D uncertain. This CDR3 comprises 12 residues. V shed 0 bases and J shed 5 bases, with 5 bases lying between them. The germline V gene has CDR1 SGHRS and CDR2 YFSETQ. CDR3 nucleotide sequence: TGCGCCAGCAGCTTGGATTTGGAGACCCAGTACTTC. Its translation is CASSLDLETQYF. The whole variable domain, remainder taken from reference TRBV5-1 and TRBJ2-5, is KAGVTQTPRYLIKTRGQQVTLSCSPISGHRSVSWYQQTPGQGLQFLFEYFSETQRNKGNFPGRFSGRQFSNSRSEMNVSTLELGDSALYLCASSLDLETQYFGPGTRLLVL.

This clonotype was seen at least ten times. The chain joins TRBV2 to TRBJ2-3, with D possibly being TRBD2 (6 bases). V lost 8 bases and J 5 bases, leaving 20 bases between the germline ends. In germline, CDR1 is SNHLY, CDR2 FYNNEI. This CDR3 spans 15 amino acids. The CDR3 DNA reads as TGTGCCAGCGGAGTGAAGGCGGGGAGGATAGATACGCAGTATTTT. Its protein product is CASGVKAGRIDTQYF.

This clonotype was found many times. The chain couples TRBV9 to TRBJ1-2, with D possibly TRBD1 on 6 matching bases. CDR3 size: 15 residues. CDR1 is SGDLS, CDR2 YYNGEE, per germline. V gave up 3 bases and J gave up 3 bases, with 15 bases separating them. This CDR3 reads CASSGQGQGHYGYTF. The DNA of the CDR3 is TGTGCCAGCAGCGGCCAGGGGCAGGGACACTATGGCTACACCTTC.

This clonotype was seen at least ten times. The CDR3 here is CASSQKNEDTQYF. CDR3 nucleotides: TGTGCCAGCAGCCAAAAAAATGAAGATACGCAGTATTTT. The chain is built from TRBV4-2 and TRBJ2-3, with D uncertain. Germline values: CDR1 LGHNA, CDR2 YNFKEQ. Trimming left V 2 bases short and J 5 bases short, with 8 bases between. The CDR3 has 13 amino acids.

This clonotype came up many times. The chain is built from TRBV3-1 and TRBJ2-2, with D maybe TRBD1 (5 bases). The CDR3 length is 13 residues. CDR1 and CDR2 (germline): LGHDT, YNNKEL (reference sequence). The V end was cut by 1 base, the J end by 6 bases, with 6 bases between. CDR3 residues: CASSQVQAGELFF. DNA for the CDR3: TGTGCCAGCAGCCAAGTACAGGCCGGGGAGCTGTTTTTT.

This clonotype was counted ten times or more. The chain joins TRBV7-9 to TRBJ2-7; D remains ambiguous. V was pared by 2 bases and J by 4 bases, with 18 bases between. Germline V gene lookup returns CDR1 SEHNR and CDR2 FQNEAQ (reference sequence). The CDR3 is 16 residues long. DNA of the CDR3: TGTGCCAGCAGCTTACCCCTTGGTGGGTCCGGGTACGAGCAGTACTTC. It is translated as CASSLPLGGSGYEQYF.

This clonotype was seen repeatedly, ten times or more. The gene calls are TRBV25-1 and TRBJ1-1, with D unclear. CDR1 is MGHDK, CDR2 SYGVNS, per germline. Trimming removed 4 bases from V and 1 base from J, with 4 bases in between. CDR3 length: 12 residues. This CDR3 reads CASSGANTEAFF. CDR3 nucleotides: TGTGCCAGCAGTGGAGCGAACACTGAAGCTTTCTTT. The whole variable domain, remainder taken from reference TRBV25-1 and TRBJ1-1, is EADIYQTPRYLVIGTGKKITLECSQTMGHDKMYWYQQDPGMELHLIHYSYGVNSTEKGDLSSESTVSRIRTEHFPLTLESARPSHTSQYLCASSGANTEAFFGQGTRLTVV.

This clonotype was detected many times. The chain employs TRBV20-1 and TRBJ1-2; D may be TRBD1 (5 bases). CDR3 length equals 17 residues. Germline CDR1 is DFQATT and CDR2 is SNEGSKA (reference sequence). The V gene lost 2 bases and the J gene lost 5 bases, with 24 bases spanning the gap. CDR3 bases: TGCAGTGCTAGATCCTCCCCCCTGGGCGGGGGTAGGTATGGCTACACCTTC. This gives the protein CSARSSPLGGGRYGYTF.

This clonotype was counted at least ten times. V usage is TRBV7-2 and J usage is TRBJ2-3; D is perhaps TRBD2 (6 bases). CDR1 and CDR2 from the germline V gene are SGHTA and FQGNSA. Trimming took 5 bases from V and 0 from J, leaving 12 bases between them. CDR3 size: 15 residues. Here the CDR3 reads CASSPTRGSTDTQYF. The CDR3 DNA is TGTGCCAGCAGCCCCACGCGGGGTAGCACAGATACGCAGTATTTT. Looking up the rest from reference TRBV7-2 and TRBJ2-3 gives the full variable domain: GAGVSQSPSNKVTEKGKDVELRCDPISGHTALYWYRQSLGQGLEFLIYFQGNSAPDKSGLPSDRFSAERTGGSVSTLTIQRTQQEDSAVYLCASSPTRGSTDTQYFGPGTRLTVL.

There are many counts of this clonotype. In nucleotides, the CDR3 is TGTGCCAGCTCACCACAGAGCTTCTCCTACGAGCAGTACTTC. It yields the protein CASSPQSFSYEQYF. This sequence joins TRBV18 and TRBJ2-7, with D unclear. Germline CDR1 reads KGHSH; CDR2 reads LQKENI. Trimming removed 1 base at V and 0 bases at J, with 7 bases between. The CDR3 is made up of 14 amino acids.

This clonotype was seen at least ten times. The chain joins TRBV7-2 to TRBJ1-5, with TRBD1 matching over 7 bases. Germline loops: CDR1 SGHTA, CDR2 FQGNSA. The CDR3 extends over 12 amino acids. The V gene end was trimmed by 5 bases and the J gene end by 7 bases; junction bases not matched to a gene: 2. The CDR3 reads CASSQQGQPQHF. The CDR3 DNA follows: TGTGCCAGCAGCCAACAGGGGCAGCCCCAGCATTTT.

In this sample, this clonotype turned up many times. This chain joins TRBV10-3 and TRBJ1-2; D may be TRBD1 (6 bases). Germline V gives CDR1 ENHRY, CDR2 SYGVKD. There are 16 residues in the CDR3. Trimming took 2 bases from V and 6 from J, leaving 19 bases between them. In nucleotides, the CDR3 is TGTGCCATCAGTGAGGCGAATTCCGGGACAAAGGATGGCTACACCTTC. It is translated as CAISEANSGTKDGYTF.

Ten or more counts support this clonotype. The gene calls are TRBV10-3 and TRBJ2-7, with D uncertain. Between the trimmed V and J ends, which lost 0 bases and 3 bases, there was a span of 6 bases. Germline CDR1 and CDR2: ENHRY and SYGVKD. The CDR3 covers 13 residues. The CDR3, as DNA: TGTGCCATCAGTGAGTCTACTAACTACGAGCAGTACTTC. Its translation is CAISESTNYEQYF.

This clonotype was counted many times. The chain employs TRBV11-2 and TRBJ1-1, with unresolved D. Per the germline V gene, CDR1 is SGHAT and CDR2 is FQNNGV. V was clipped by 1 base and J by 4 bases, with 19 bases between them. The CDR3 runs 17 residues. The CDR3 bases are TGTGCCAGCAGCTTAGGGGCATACAGCTTTCGAAGCACTGAAGCTTTCTTT. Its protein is CASSLGAYSFRSTEAFF.

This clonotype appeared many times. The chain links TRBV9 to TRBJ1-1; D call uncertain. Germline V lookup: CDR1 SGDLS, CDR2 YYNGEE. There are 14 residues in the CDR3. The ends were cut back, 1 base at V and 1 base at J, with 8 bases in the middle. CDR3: CASSVRVGNTEAFF. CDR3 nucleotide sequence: TGTGCCAGCAGCGTAAGGGTGGGGAACACTGAAGCTTTCTTT.

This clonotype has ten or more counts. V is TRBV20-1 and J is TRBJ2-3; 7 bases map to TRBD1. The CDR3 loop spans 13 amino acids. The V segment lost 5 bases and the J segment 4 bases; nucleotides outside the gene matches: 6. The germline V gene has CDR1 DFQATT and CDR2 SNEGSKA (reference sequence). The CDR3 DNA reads TGCAGTGCTGAGCAGGGGGTTTCAGATACGCAGTATTTT. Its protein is CSAEQGVSDTQYF.

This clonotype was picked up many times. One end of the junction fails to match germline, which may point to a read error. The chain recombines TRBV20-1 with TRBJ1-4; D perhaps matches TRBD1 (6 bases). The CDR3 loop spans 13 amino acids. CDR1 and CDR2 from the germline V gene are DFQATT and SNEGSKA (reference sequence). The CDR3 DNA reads TGCAGTGCTAGCGGGACAACCAATGAAAAACTGTTTTTT. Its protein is CSASGTTNEKLFF.

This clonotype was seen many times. The CDR3 here is CASSQESGGDPYNEQFF. CDR3 DNA: TGTGCCAGCAGCCAAGAATCTGGGGGGGATCCCTACAATGAGCAGTTCTTC. V gene TRBV4-2 combines with J gene TRBJ2-1; 7 positions match TRBD2. The CDR3 runs 17 residues. After removal of 0 bases from V and 2 bases from J, the junction contained 7 bases not matched to a gene. The germline CDR1 and CDR2 sequences are LGHNA and YNFKEQ.

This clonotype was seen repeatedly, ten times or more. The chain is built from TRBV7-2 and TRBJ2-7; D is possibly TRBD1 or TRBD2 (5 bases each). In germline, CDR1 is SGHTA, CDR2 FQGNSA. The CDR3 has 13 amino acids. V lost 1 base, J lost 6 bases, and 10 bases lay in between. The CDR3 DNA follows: TGTGCCAGCAGCTTAGGGATGAGGGGCGAGCAGTACTTC. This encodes CASSLGMRGEQYF.

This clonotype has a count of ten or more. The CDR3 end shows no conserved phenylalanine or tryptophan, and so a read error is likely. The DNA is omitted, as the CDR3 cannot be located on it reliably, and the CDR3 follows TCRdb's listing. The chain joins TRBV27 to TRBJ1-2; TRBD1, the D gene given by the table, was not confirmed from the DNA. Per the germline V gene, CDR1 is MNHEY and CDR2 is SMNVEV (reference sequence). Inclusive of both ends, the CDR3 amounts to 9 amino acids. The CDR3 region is CASPKGTGS.

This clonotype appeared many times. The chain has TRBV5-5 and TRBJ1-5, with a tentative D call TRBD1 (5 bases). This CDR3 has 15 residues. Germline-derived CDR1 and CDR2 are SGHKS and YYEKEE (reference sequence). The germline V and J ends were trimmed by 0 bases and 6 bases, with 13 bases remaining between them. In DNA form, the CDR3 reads TGTGCCAGCAGCTTGGGGGGCGGGGGGACTCAGCCCCAGCATTTT. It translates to CASSLGGGGTQPQHF.

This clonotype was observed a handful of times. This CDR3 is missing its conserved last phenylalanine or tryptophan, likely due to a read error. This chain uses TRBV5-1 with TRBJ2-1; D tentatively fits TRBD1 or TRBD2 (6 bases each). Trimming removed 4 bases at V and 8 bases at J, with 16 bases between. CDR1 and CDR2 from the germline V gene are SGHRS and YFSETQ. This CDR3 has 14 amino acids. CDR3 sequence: CASSPFGGSDEQFC. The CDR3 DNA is TGCGCCAGCAGCCCCTTCGGGGGCAGCGATGAGCAGTTCTGC.

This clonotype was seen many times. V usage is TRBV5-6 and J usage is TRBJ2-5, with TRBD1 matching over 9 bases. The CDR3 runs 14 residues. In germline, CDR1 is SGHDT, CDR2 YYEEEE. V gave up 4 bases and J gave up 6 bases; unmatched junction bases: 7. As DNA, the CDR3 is TGTGCCAGCAGCCGTTCCGGGACAGGGAAGACCCAGTACTTC. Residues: CASSRSGTGKTQYF.

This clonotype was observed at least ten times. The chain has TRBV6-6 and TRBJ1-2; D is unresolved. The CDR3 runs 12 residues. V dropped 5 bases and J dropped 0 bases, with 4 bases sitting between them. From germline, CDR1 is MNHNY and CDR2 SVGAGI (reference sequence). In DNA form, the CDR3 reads TGTGCCAGCAGTCCAACTAACTATGGCTACACCTTC. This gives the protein CASSPTNYGYTF.

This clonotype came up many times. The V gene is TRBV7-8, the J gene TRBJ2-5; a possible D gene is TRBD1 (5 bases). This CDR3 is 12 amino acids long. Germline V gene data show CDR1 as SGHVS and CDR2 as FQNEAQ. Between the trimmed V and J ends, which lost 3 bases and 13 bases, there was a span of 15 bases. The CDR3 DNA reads TGTGCCAGCAGCTTGGTCCAGGGTGGGCGGTACTTC. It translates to CASSLVQGGRYF.